This TCR beta chain was documented in a study of blood T cells in healthy people across ages (dated by TCRdb to the mid-2010s). Turning to the overall study: In model experiments, template switching captured about one uniquely barcoded TCR beta cDNA molecule for every two T cells. To track age-related changes in TCR beta repertoire diversity, the study relied on deep sequencing normalized with unique cDNA molecular identifiers. The donors were split into four age groups: young (average approximately 16 years), middle-aged (39), aged (62) and long-lived (over 80). Donors of different ages were randomly distributed across sequencing lanes to avoid experimental bias. The study analyzed two additional independent replicas of 1 million unique cDNA reads from the same blood draw for two donors, one aged 18 to 29 and one aged 80 or older.

CDR3 length: 14 amino acids, cysteine to phenylalanine. Only the CDR3 DNA stays, 42 bases, in frame from base 1. Based on the germline V gene, the CDR1 and CDR2 sequences are SGHRS and YFSETQ. V is shortened by 0 bases, J by 2 bases, and the region joining them spans 7 bases. This clonotype has ten or more counts. Its recognized antigen is unknown. Base qualities are not recorded, but no much larger clone differs from it by a single base. The roughly 42 donors, aged roughly 6 to 95 years, were systemically healthy Caucasian individuals from Russia. Each donor gave approximately 10 milliliters of peripheral blood, collected into EDTA-treated Vacutainer tubes. PBMCs were isolated by Ficoll-Paque density-gradient centrifugation, with at least 7 million obtained per sample. Trizol reagent was used to extract total RNA from PBMCs, with at least 6 micrograms per sample. For every donor, flow cytometry on a PBMC aliquot measured the percentage of naive CD45RAhigh/CD27high T cells.

The library was made by 5' RACE. Sequencing relied on an Illumina HiSeq 2500. A second PCR of about 7 to 12 cycles was performed with a sample-barcoded 5' primer and a J-beta primer mix. Each TCR beta cDNA molecule received a unique molecular identifier from a template-switch 5' adaptor carrying 12 random nucleotides. Each sample yielded at least 3 million CDR3-containing paired-end reads. All of the RNA was converted into first-strand cDNA using the Mint cDNA synthesis kit, with a TRBC-specific oligonucleotide serving as the primer. After uracil-DNA glycosylase treatment, a first 18-cycle PCR used universal primers M1SS and BC2_uni_R on all cDNA. The authors processed their data as follows. Normalization of each sample was performed by random selection of 1 million high-quality reads, each carrying a distinct molecular identifier. Instead of being binned into consensus sequences, reads with shared molecular identifiers were discarded. MiTCR, with a Q25 quality threshold and the strictest error-elimination algorithm, was used for CDR3 identification, clonotype clustering and error correction. A nonparametric unseen species model with Euler transformation was used to estimate a lower bound on total TCR beta diversity. The public reads were reprocessed in TCRdb via fastp at Q25 and MiXCR, keeping in-frame beta chains. For every CDR3 protein sequence, its rows merge into one entry that carries the most common genes and DNA. The V and J calls shown here were made by TCRdb, not taken from the authors' results. This sample has under 800,000 distinct CDR3 sequences in its table, and under 25% of those were observed once. The ten largest clones capture 3% to 4% of the sample.

The study at large found these results: Compared with the aged group, more naive CD4+ T cells, fewer expanded clones and increased TCR diversity were shown by the long-lived group, suggesting age selection. Observed TCR beta diversity per million T cells fell roughly linearly with age, and a significant reduction was already apparent by age around 36. There was a strong correlation between observed TCR beta diversity and the percentage of naive T cells measured by flow cytometry. The CMV infection status of donors was not known, potentially confounding age-related changes in expanded clonotypes. Because profiling used bulk unsorted PBMCs, naive and antigen-experienced compartments could not be compared conclusively. Estimates of total diversity from one million sequenced T cells were regarded as lower bounds and underestimates.

The sequence links TRBV5-1 to TRBJ2-3; no D gene is confidently identified. The receptor was isolated from a man in his 70s in good health. Sequenced: blood. CDR3 reads: CASSLAQDTDTQYF. The nucleotide sequence reads as follows: TGCGCCAGCAGCTTGGCCCAGGACACAGATACGCAGTATTTT. Joined to the reference TRBV5-1 and TRBJ2-3 proteins, this CDR3 gives the full variable domain: KAGVTQTPRYLIKTRGQQVTLSCSPISGHRSVSWYQQTPGQGLQFLFEYFSETQRNKGNFPGRFSGRQFSNSRSEMNVSTLELGDSALYLCASSLAQDTDTQYFGPGTRLTVL.